The sequence of this T cell receptor beta chain was determined in a study of regulatory T cells in long-lasting Graves disease. Turning to this clonotype: Its specificity is not known.

Broader study findings: Persistent disease preferred TRBV28, TRBJ1-2 and TRBJ2-5; new disease, TRBV20-1 and TRBJ2-1. Blood alone, not thyroid tissue, was studied.

CDR3 regions were amplified by Arm-PCR using iRepertoire HTBI primers to build TCR beta libraries. TCRdb reprocessed the multiplex PCR reads with MiXCR, giving one entry per CDR3 protein. The sample contains about 500,000 distinct CDR3 sequences, under 20% of which appear only once. This sample's time point: newly diagnosed GD, antithyroid drugs for less than 3 months. PBMC RNA served as the TCR library source. CDR1 and CDR2 from the germline V gene are GTSNPN and SVGIG (reference sequence). The V segment lost 8 bases and the J segment 8 bases; nucleotides outside the gene matches: 15. This CDR3 is built from 14 residues. These data are also associated with another study on T cells in Graves' hyperthyroidism and ophthalmopathy. Per that study: Graves' hyperthyroidism without ophthalmopathy progression within 18 months was termed stable. A first-round RT-PCR of the TCR CDR3 used the HTBI primer set.

The origin of this receptor is a man aged 35 to 55 with Graves disease. Sample: peripheral blood mononuclear cells (PBMCs), taken at new diagnosis, from a patient treated with antithyroid drugs. The rearrangement uses TRBV30 and TRBJ2-1; TRBD2 aligns across 7 bases. Here the CDR3 DNA reads TGTGCCCGGGGCCTAAAGGGAGGGGAGGATGAGCAGTTCTTC. Translated, it gives CARGLKGGEDEQFF.